The 16 T cell receptor beta chains given below trace back to one sample, sequenced in a study of T cell repertoires in cytomegalovirus infection. TCRdb independently ran MiXCR on the reads; one entry per CDR3 protein. The repertoire consists of nearly 650,000 distinct CDR3 sequences, with 20% to 25% occurring once and the leading ten covering roughly 8%. Sequencing was done on a sample of CD8+ T cells from PBMCs. Receptors were obtained from a human donor in good health (CMV status not recorded). Some clones in this sample may be carry-over from other donors' samples.

This clonotype has only a few counts. The chain couples TRBV6-5 to TRBJ2-7; weak D call: TRBD2 (6 bases). Looked up from germline, CDR1 is MNHEY and CDR2 is SVGAGI. The V end was cut by 11 bases, the J end by 7 bases, with 15 bases between. The CDR3 loop spans 11 amino acids. The CDR3: CAGQEGKEQYV. CDR3 bases: TGTGCCGGTCAGGAGGGGAAGGAGCAGTACGTC.

This clonotype was counted many times. The chain combines TRBV7-2 with TRBJ2-3; 15 bases map to TRBD2. The CDR3 is 17 amino acids. V lost 5 bases to trimming and J lost 6 bases; unmatched junction nucleotides: 9. CDR1 and CDR2 (germline): SGHTA, FQGNSA. CDR3 amino acids: CASSPWTSGGAWDTQYF. The CDR3 DNA reads as TGTGCCAGCAGCCCATGGACTAGCGGGGGGGCATGGGATACGCAGTATTTT.

This rearrangement joins TRBV2 to TRBJ2-1, with D possibly matching TRBD1 (5 bases). Deletions cut 8 bases from V and 5 bases from J, with 7 bases between. The CDR3 has 11 amino acids. The germline CDR1 and CDR2 sequences are SNHLY and FYNNEI. This CDR3 is CASLGDNEQFF. The CDR3 region has the DNA TGTGCCAGCCTAGGGGACAATGAGCAGTTCTTC.

The rearrangement uses TRBV28 and TRBJ2-3, with 7 bases identical to TRBD2. This CDR3 contains 14 residues. Trimming took 1 base from V and 6 from J; bases not matched to a gene: 4. Germline CDR1 reads MDHEN; CDR2 reads SYDVKM. In DNA, the CDR3 is TGTGCCAGCAGTTTATCCCACGGGGGGGATACGCAGTATTTT. Translation gives CASSLSHGGDTQYF.

This clonotype was counted between two and nine times. V and J are TRBV12-3 or TRBV12-4 and TRBJ2-2, with 9 bases that match TRBD1. The CDR3 runs to 16 residues. V trimming: 5 bases; J trimming: 4 bases; junction bases outside the gene matches: 8. The CDR3 region is CASSPMTGGSTGELFF. DNA of the CDR3: TGTGCCAGCAGTCCGATGACAGGGGGTTCCACCGGGGAGCTGTTTTTT.

The chain links TRBV27 to TRBJ2-6, with D unclear. This CDR3 has 14 residues. Germline V gene data show CDR1 as MNHEY and CDR2 as SMNVEV (reference sequence). V dropped 5 bases and J dropped 4 bases, with 9 bases sitting between them. The CDR3 DNA reads TGTGCCAGCAGTCCCCATCCCGGGGCCAACGTCCTGACTTTC. Residues: CASSPHPGANVLTF.

This clonotype has ten or more counts. The rearrangement joins TRBV2 to TRBJ1-2; TRBD1 aligns across 8 bases. Germline trimming cut 7 bases from V and 2 bases from J; bases unmatched to any gene: 12. The CDR3 is 16 amino acids. Germline CDR1 is SNHLY and CDR2 is FYNNEI. The CDR3 sequence: CASNTVQTGANYGYTF. CDR3 bases: TGTGCCAGCAATACTGTCCAGACAGGGGCGAACTATGGCTACACCTTC.

Remarks on this clonotype: A clone one base away is much larger, so this may be a read error. The chain combines TRBV4-2 with TRBJ1-3, with a tentative D call TRBD1 (5 bases). Per the germline V gene, CDR1 is LGHNA and CDR2 is YNFKEQ. This CDR3 is built from 14 residues. As DNA, the CDR3 is TGTGTCAGCAGCCTCGGACGGGGGGGAGACACCATATATTTT. Amino acid sequence: CVSSLGRGGDTIYF.

V is TRBV2 and J is TRBJ2-7, with D hard to call. Germline CDR1 and CDR2: SNHLY and FYNNEI. The V gene lost 8 bases and the J gene lost 4 bases, with 12 bases spanning the gap. The CDR3 covers 12 residues. The CDR3 sequence: CASLLGQYEQYV. The CDR3, as DNA: TGTGCCAGCCTCCTTGGCCAGTACGAGCAGTACGTC.

V gene TRBV6-2 or TRBV6-3 combines with J gene TRBJ2-6, with D unclear. Germline CDR1 and CDR2: MNHEY and SVGEGT. CDR3 length: 16 amino acids. V lost 7 bases to trimming and J lost 0 bases, with 13 bases between them. In DNA form, the CDR3 reads TGTGCCAGCACCTATACTCGGGTCTCTGGGGCCAACGTCCTGACTTTC. It encodes CASTYTRVSGANVLTF.

The genes are TRBV28 and TRBJ2-7; D unclear. CDR3 length: 14 amino acids. Germline V gene data show CDR1 as MDHEN and CDR2 as SYDVKM. Trimming left V 1 base short and J 3 bases short, with 10 bases between. The chain's CDR3 is CASSLYSGSYEQYV. The CDR3 DNA reads TGTGCCAGCAGTTTATACTCCGGCAGCTACGAGCAGTACGTC.

This clonotype has a handful of counts. This chain's CDR3 is CASSLELAGGRETQYF. In DNA, the CDR3 is TGTGCCAGCAGTTTAGAATTAGCGGGGGGTCGGGAGACCCAGTACTTC. The rearrangement links TRBV28 to TRBJ2-5; 10 bases align to TRBD2. Trimming took 2 bases from V and 5 from J; bases not matched to a gene: 8. The CDR3 runs to 16 residues. Germline-derived CDR1 and CDR2 are MDHEN and SYDVKM. The whole variable domain, filled in from reference TRBV28 and TRBJ2-5, reads DVKVTQSSRYLVKRTGEKVFLECVQDMDHENMFWYRQDPGLGLRLIYFSYDVKMKEKGDIPEGYSVSREKKERFSLILESASTNQTSMYLCASSLELAGGRETQYFGPGTRLLVL.

The V gene is TRBV28, the J gene TRBJ1-4; D not resolved. Trimming pared 8 bases from V and 7 bases from J, leaving 11 bases between. CDR3 length equals 12 residues. CDR1 and CDR2 from the germline V gene are MDHEN and SYDVKM. The CDR3 DNA reads TGTGCCAGCCGTCGTCGGGGTGAAAAACTGTTTTTT. Translating gives CASRRRGEKLFF.

Note on this clonotype: A much more abundant neighbour one base away suggests this may be a read error. The chain is built from TRBV27 and TRBJ2-3; D is undetermined. Germline-derived CDR1 and CDR2 are MNHEY and SMNVEV (reference sequence). The CDR3 totals 12 residues. The CDR3 region has the DNA TGTGCCAGCAGCTTCCCCACATATACGCAGTATTTT. Its protein product is CASSFPTYTQYF.

The chain carries TRBV12-3 or TRBV12-4 and TRBJ1-2, with a weak D call TRBD1 (6 bases). The length of the CDR3 is 14 residues. V lost 3 bases, J lost 2 bases, and 10 bases lay in between. The CDR3 loop is CASSFGDTNYGYTF. The CDR3 DNA reads TGTGCCAGCAGTTTCGGGGACACCAACTATGGCTACACCTTC.

The CDR3 nucleotides read TGCAGCGTTGAAATCTTGATGGCAGGGGTTACCTATGGCTACACCTTC. This gives the protein CSVEILMAGVTYGYTF. The chain couples TRBV29-1 to TRBJ1-2, with D maybe TRBD1 (6 bases). This CDR3 spans 16 amino acids. Germline V gives CDR1 SQVTM, CDR2 ANQGSEA. Trimming shortened V by 2 bases and J by 4 bases, and 20 bases separated the two germline ends.